This T cell receptor (beta chain) emerged from a study of T-cell memory formation after mild COVID-19. This clonotype was picked up a small number of times. TCRdb analysed the 5' RACE reads with MiXCR anew, one entry per CDR3 protein. The sample records about 150,000 distinct CDR3 sequences, less than 20% being singletons. This CDR3 is built from 15 residues. Germline loops: CDR1 MNHEY, CDR2 SVGEGT. Trimming pared 6 bases from V and 1 base from J, leaving 13 bases between. The chain uses TRBV6-2 or TRBV6-3 and TRBJ2-1; D possibly corresponds to TRBD1 (5 bases). The receptor was derived from an adult woman who had mild COVID-19 (a few samples of this study predate the infection). Cell type and time point are not known. Sequencing was done on a sample of PBMCs or a T cell subset sorted from them (not recorded which). In nucleotides, the CDR3 is TGTGCCAGCAGAGCGACAGCCGGTTCCTACAATGAGCAGTTCTTC. This sequence encodes CASRATAGSYNEQFF.